This T cell receptor (beta chain) came from a study of blood T cell repertoires in COVID-19. About the research overall: COVID-19 samples from acute and convalescent phases originated in the United States, Italy and Spain.

In its sample, this clone was seen a few times. Profiling relied on immunoSEQ multiplex PCR, and the TCRdb table lists in-frame clones only, not all of them. The sample shows 95,000 to 110,000 clones, approximately 83% of them seen only once. Sequencing was done on a sample of peripheral blood. This TCR derives from a woman of 80 years or more with active or convalescent COVID-19.

CDR3 sequence reads: CASSSQPGQYGYTF. CDR3 nucleotide sequence: TGTGCCAGTAGCTCGCAACCGGGACAGTATGGCTACACCTTC. This sequence joins TRBV19 and TRBJ1-2; 7 positions match TRBD1. Trimming removed 6 bases from V and 5 bases from J; junction bases left unmatched: 9. The CDR3 has 14 residues. Germline CDR1 is LNHDA and CDR2 is SQIVND (reference sequence).